These T cell receptor beta chains were read from a single sample in a study of blood T cell repertoires in COVID-19. Only in-frame clones appear in the TCRdb table, and some are missing; sequencing was by immunoSEQ multiplex PCR. This table holds about 150,000 clones, about 90% found once. The sample was peripheral blood. These receptor sequences come from a man aged 50 to 59 with acute or convalescent COVID-19. Each CDR3 is given with its conserved first and last residue. Each record gives: clone size, J gene, CDR3 length, D gene, V gene, CDR3 protein, CDR3 DNA. The D gene is left open where the match is weak. Part of the rows lack a size; the others show once, few, many or a class for expanded clones.

once	TRBJ2-3	16	TRBD1	TRBV4-2	CASSQNPTGNTDTQYF	TGTGCCAGCAGCCAAAACCCGACAGGGAACACAGATACGCAGTATTTT
.	TRBJ2-3	15	TRBD2	TRBV20-1	CSASLLAGGTDTQYF	TGCAGTGCTAGTCTACTAGCGGGAGGCACAGATACGCAGTATTTT
.	TRBJ2-1	15	.	TRBV9	CASSVGGSEYNEQFF	TGTGCCAGCAGCGTAGGTGGTAGCGAATACAATGAGCAGTTCTTC
.	TRBJ1-2	14	.	TRBV6-6	CASNLGGARYGYTF	TGTGCCAGCAATCTCGGGGGGGCTCGGTATGGCTACACCTTC
.	TRBJ1-3	17	.	TRBV15	CATSRESGASLGNTIYF	TGTGCCACCAGCAGAGAGAGCGGGGCTTCCCTTGGAAACACCATATATTTT
.	TRBJ1-2	14	TRBD1	TRBV6-5	CASRGGQLGYGYTF	TGTGCCAGCAGGGGGGGACAGTTGGGCTATGGCTACACCTTC
.	TRBJ1-2	12	.	TRBV29-1	CSVLTENYGYTF	TGCAGCGTTCTCACAGAGAACTATGGCTACACCTTC
once	TRBJ2-7	15	TRBD1	TRBV3-1/TRBV3-2	CASSQFRTGPYEQYF	TGTGCCAGCAGCCAATTCAGGACAGGGCCCTACGAGCAGTACTTC
.	TRBJ1-5	17	.	TRBV12-1	CASSFLSRGCGNQPQHF	TGTGCCAGCAGCTTTTTGTCGCGGGGTTGTGGCAATCAGCCCCAGCATTTT
.	TRBJ2-1	14	.	TRBV27	CASSLGLRGNEQFF	TGTGCCAGCAGTTTGGGCCTCCGGGGCAATGAGCAGTTCTTC
.	TRBJ2-3	13	TRBD1	TRBV5-1	CASRQGVTDTQYF	TGCGCCAGCAGACAGGGGGTGACAGATACGCAGTATTTT
.	TRBJ2-3	16	TRBD2	TRBV19	CAISSGLDTSTDTQYF	TGTGCCATCTCTAGCGGGTTAGATACTAGCACAGATACGCAGTATTTT
few	TRBJ1-5	16	.	TRBV2	CASSERTFRSNQPQHF	TGTGCCAGCAGTGAACGGACTTTTCGGTCCAATCAGCCCCAGCATTTT
few	TRBJ1-6	15	.	TRBV30	CAWSRGTTYNSPLHF	TGTGCCTGGAGTAGGGGAACGACCTATAATTCACCCCTCCACTTT
few	TRBJ2-5	14	.	TRBV10-2	CASGAEFWVETQYF	TGCGCCAGCGGGGCGGAGTTCTGGGTGGAGACCCAGTACTTC
.	TRBJ2-5	13	TRBD1	TRBV10-1	CASREDRVETQYF	TGCGCCAGCAGGGAGGACAGGGTAGAGACCCAGTACTTC
.	TRBJ1-6	15	.	TRBV30	CAWSAGSPMDSPLHF	TGTGCCTGGAGTGCAGGTTCCCCTATGGATTCACCCCTCCACTTT
.	TRBJ1-6	16	.	TRBV4-1	CASSQEGGSYNSPLHF	TGCGCCAGCAGCCAAGAGGGAGGGTCCTATAATTCACCCCTCCACTTT
.	TRBJ1-4	14	.	TRBV13	CASSPGTWGGKLFF	TGTGCCAGCAGCCCTGGGACATGGGGTGGAAAACTGTTTTTT
.	TRBJ1-5	14	TRBD1	TRBV28	CASINRGSNQPQHF	TGTGCCAGCATAAACAGGGGGAGCAATCAGCCCCAGCATTTT
.	TRBJ1-2	14	.	TRBV5-1	CASSLRTANYGYTF	TGCGCCAGCAGCCTTAGGACAGCTAACTATGGCTACACCTTC
.	TRBJ1-5	16	TRBD1	TRBV18	CASSYLTGGNNQPQHF	TGTGCCAGCTCATACTTGACAGGGGGCAACAATCAGCCCCAGCATTTT
.	TRBJ1-2	14	TRBD1	TRBV3-1/TRBV3-2	CASSRTQGWYGYTF	TGTGCCAGCAGCCGAACACAGGGGTGGTATGGCTACACCTTC
.	TRBJ2-5	12	.	TRBV9	CAPAWTEETQYF	TGTGCCCCCGCCTGGACAGAAGAGACCCAGTACTTC
.	TRBJ1-6	17	TRBD1	TRBV5-1	CASSLMGQGGFNSPLHF	TGCGCCAGCAGCTTGATGGGACAGGGAGGGTTCAATTCACCCCTCCACTTT
.	TRBJ2-2	19	TRBD2	TRBV3-1/TRBV3-2	CASSQSTHLLAANTGELFF	TGTGCCAGCAGCCAATCAACCCACCTTCTAGCGGCAAACACCGGGGAGCTGTTTTTT
.	TRBJ2-3	17	.	TRBV7-9	CASSLPGLASSPDTQYF	TGTGCCAGCAGCTTACCGGGGCTAGCGAGTTCACCAGATACGCAGTATTTT
.	TRBJ2-2	16	TRBD2	TRBV7-2	CASSLGLAGKTGELFF	TGTGCCAGCAGCTTGGGACTAGCGGGTAAAACCGGGGAGCTGTTTTTT
.	TRBJ1-5	13	.	TRBV6-5	CASSSPGGQPQHF	TGTGCCAGCAGCTCGCCGGGAGGTCAGCCCCAGCATTTT
.	TRBJ1-6	14	TRBD1	TRBV7-3	CASSLGTGPSPLHF	TGTGCCAGCAGCTTAGGGACAGGGCCATCACCCCTCCACTTT
.	TRBJ1-5	16	TRBD1	TRBV5-6	CASSLRRQGAGQPQHF	TGTGCCAGCAGCTTAAGGAGACAGGGGGCCGGTCAGCCCCAGCATTTT
.	TRBJ2-2	15	TRBD2	TRBV18	CASSGLAGNTGELFF	TGTGCCAGCTCAGGACTAGCGGGGAACACCGGGGAGCTGTTTTTT
.	TRBJ2-3	16	TRBD2	TRBV18	CASSGTSARGTDTQYF	TGTGCCAGTTCGGGGACTAGCGCTCGAGGTACAGATACGCAGTATTTT